At least ten counts were recorded for the clone carrying this T cell receptor beta chain. Its antigen is undetermined. A second roughly 6 to 12 cycle PCR used barcoded and J-beta primers. A tag from a template-switch adaptor with 12 random nucleotides marked each cDNA molecule. TCRdb recomputed calls from the 5' RACE reads with MiXCR, one row per CDR3 protein. Of hundreds of thousands of distinct CDR3 sequences in the sample, approximately 29% are singletons; the top ten hold about 16%. It was ten milliliters of peripheral blood that were drawn from each donor. The data stem from a study of blood T cells in healthy people across ages. The V end was cut by 3 bases, the J end by 5 bases, with 14 bases between. Germline V CDR1 and CDR2: DFQATT, SNEGSKA (reference sequence). The CDR3 spans 14 residues. Findings of the study overall: Observed TCR beta diversity showed a strong correlation with the percentage of naive T cells as measured by flow cytometry. The recorded TCR beta diversity per million T cells decreased in a roughly linear manner with age.

The origin of this receptor is an elderly woman in good health. The chain links TRBV20-1 to TRBJ2-1, with D possibly TRBD1 on 6 matching bases. The specimen was blood. CDR3 nucleotides: TGCAGTGCTAGTGGACAGCCCACAAACAATGAGCAGTTCTTC. This sequence encodes CSASGQPTNNEQFF.